This TCR beta chain stems from a study of patients and donors after allogeneic stem cell transplantation. This clonotype showed up just a few times. From germline, CDR1 is KGHDR and CDR2 SFDVKD. V was cut by 2 bases and J by 11 bases, with 15 bases left in between. The CDR3 runs to 14 residues. TCRdb re-derived calls from the RT-PCR reads in MiXCR, one entry per CDR3 protein. This sample has about 960,000 distinct CDR3 sequences; more than 15% occur once, and the top ten carry roughly 6%. The sequencing sample was made of blood, either unsorted or a sorted T cell fraction (not recorded which). The gene calls are TRBV24-1 and TRBJ1-5, with D perhaps matching TRBD1 (5 bases). The receptor comes from a human donor who was either an allogeneic HSCT recipient or a stem cell or donor lymphocyte infusion donor (not recorded which). It is not recorded whose cells these are; they may come from a transplant donor. CDR3 sequence (DNA): TGTGCCACCAGTGATTCAGGGACTTCAAGGGCCCAGCATTTT. Its translation is CATSDSGTSRAQHF.